These T cell receptor beta chains were read from a single sample in a study of blood T cell repertoires in COVID-19. Assay: immunoSEQ multiplex PCR; the TCRdb copy retains only in-frame clones and omits some. Of some 210,000 clones detected, 75% to 90% appear once; the ten largest clones hold about a tenth. The sample taken for sequencing was PBMCs or T cells enriched from blood (not recorded which). The receptors come from a man between 40 and 49 years old who had recovered from COVID-19. Each CDR3 is given with its conserved first and last residue. The D gene is left open where the match is weak. Size tells how often a clone was seen (once, few, many) or the class of an expanded clone, and some rows leave it out.

abundance,d_gene,v_gene,j_gene,CDR3nt,CDR3aa
.,TRBD1,TRBV5-1,TRBJ2-7,TGCGCCAGCAGCTTTGGACAGGGGGCGCGGGAGCAGTACTTC,CASSFGQGAREQYF
.,.,TRBV12-3/TRBV12-4,TRBJ1-3,TGTGCCAGCAGACTGGCGGTTTCGAACACCATATATTTT,CASRLAVSNTIYF
.,TRBD1,TRBV28,TRBJ1-2,TGTGCCAGCAGTTTTCCCCGGGACAGGAGCATCGGATCGACCTATGGCTACACCTTC,CASSFPRDRSIGSTYGYTF
.,.,TRBV19,TRBJ1-4,TGTGCCAGTAGTACCCGGGGGGTCCCACGCAAAGGTAGTGAAAAACTGTTTTTT,CASSTRGVPRKGSEKLFF
.,TRBD1,TRBV6-1,TRBJ1-5,TGTGCCAGCAGTGAAGCGGGGACAGGGTGGGTTCAGCCCCAGCATTTT,CASSEAGTGWVQPQHF
.,TRBD1,TRBV9,TRBJ1-1,TGTGCCAGCAGCGTAAGACAGGGAGAAAACACTGAAGCTTTCTTT,CASSVRQGENTEAFF
.,TRBD2,TRBV27,TRBJ2-1,TGTGCCAGCAGTTCGGGGGGGTGGGAGCAGTTCTTC,CASSSGGWEQFF
.,TRBD1,TRBV7-9,TRBJ2-2,TGTGCCAGCAGCCCCGGGACAGCAAGCACCGGGGAGCTGTTTTTT,CASSPGTASTGELFF
few,.,TRBV7-8,TRBJ1-5,TGTGCCAGCAGCTTACTACAGGGCAATCAGCCCCAGCATTTT,CASSLLQGNQPQHF
.,.,TRBV9,TRBJ2-1,TGTGCCAGCAGCGTAAGGGGGAGTGATGAGCAGTTCTTC,CASSVRGSDEQFF
once,.,TRBV9,TRBJ2-5,TGTGCCAGCAGCGTAGAGGGGGGGCGGGAGACCCAGTACTTC,CASSVEGGRETQYF
.,.,TRBV25-1,TRBJ1-2,TGTGCCAGCAGTGAATCTGTTGGTAGAGACTATGGCTACACCTTC,CASSESVGRDYGYTF
.,.,TRBV20-1,TRBJ1-1,TGCAGTGCTAGAGGACACCGTGAAGCTTTCTTT,CSARGHREAFF
.,TRBD1,TRBV19,TRBJ2-7,TGTGCCAGTAGTCGCGGTGGAACAGGGGTCGAGCAGTACTTC,CASSRGGTGVEQYF
once,TRBD1,TRBV2,TRBJ1-1,TGTGCCAGCAGTCCGTACAGGGGCTCAAACACTGAAGCTTTCTTT,CASSPYRGSNTEAFF
few,TRBD2,TRBV9,TRBJ2-1,TGTGCCAGCAGCGTTGTCAGCGGGGGCTCCTACAATGAGCAGTTCTTC,CASSVVSGGSYNEQFF
.,TRBD2,TRBV5-1,TRBJ2-7,TGCGCCAGCAGCTTCGGACTAGCGGGAGACCGCTACGAGCAGTACTTC,CASSFGLAGDRYEQYF
.,TRBD1,TRBV9,TRBJ2-7,TGTGCCAGCAGCATACGGACAGGGGCCCATCCTGACGAGCAGTACTTC,CASSIRTGAHPDEQYF
.,.,TRBV21-1,TRBJ2-3,TGTGCCAGCACCCTATATCCTCTAGCGGGGGGCCTCAGCCCTCGTAGCACAGATACGCAGTATTTT,CASTLYPLAGGLSPRSTDTQYF
.,TRBD2,TRBV7-3,TRBJ2-5,TGTGCCAGCAGCCTCAGAGCGGGAGCAACCCAAGAGACCCAGTACTTC,CASSLRAGATQETQYF
.,.,TRBV19,TRBJ2-6,TGTGCCAGTACCCTCTCCAGGGGGGTAGGCCGCTCTGGGGCCAACGTCCTGACTTTC,CASTLSRGVGRSGANVLTF
.,.,TRBV18,TRBJ1-1,TGTGCCAGCTCCCCTAAGGGGGGGACTGAAGCTTTCTTT,CASSPKGGTEAFF
.,.,TRBV19,TRBJ1-2,TGTGCCAGTAGTGCCTCATCGGGGGGGACCTATGGCTACACCTTC,CASSASSGGTYGYTF
.,.,TRBV7-9,TRBJ2-1,TGTGCCAGCAGCTGGAGGTCATCCGAGCAGTTCTTC,CASSWRSSEQFF
few,TRBD1,TRBV24-1,TRBJ2-4,TGTGCCACCAGTGATCACGGGACAGGTTCTGACGGGACCAAAAACATTCAGTACTTC,CATSDHGTGSDGTKNIQYF
once,.,TRBV7-2,TRBJ1-5,TGTGCCAGCAGCTTAGTAGTGGGCCCCAATCAGCCCCAGCATTTT,CASSLVVGPNQPQHF
.,.,TRBV5-1,TRBJ2-7,TGCGCCAGCAGCTCTGGACAGACCTACGAGCAGTACTTC,CASSSGQTYEQYF